The 17 T cell receptor beta chains below were found in one sample sequenced in a study of blood T cells in healthy people across ages. PCR was performed a second time for roughly 7 to 11 cycles using a sample-barcoded 5' primer and a J-beta primer mix. TCRdb reanalysed the 5' RACE reads using MiXCR and keeps one entry per CDR3 protein. The repertoire consists of under 2 million distinct CDR3 sequences, with 30% to 40% occurring once and the leading ten covering approximately 10%. Sequencing was done on a sample of blood. These receptors originate from a woman in her twenties or thirties in good health.

About this clonotype itself: A read error may produce the germline difference seen at one junction end. The chain combines TRBV12-3 or TRBV12-4 with TRBJ2-3; TRBD2 matches at 8 bases. The CDR3 has 12 residues. Here the CDR3 reads CASGLATDTRYF. The CDR3 DNA reads as TGTGCCAGCGGACTAGCCACAGATACGCGGTATTTT.

This clonotype came up once. The chain links TRBV6-5 to TRBJ2-5, with D possibly being TRBD1 or TRBD2 (5 bases each). This CDR3 comprises 16 residues. CDR1 is MNHEY and CDR2 is SVGAGI in the germline V gene. Trimming stripped 10 bases from V and 0 bases from J, with 21 bases between. Here the CDR3 DNA reads TGTGCCACAAGCCACGGGGCGGTGGGGTACCAAGAGACCCAGTACTTC. This translates into CATSHGAVGYQETQYF.

This chain connects TRBV28 to TRBJ1-2; TRBD1 is a possible D gene (6 bases). The CDR3 has 18 amino acids. V lost 4 bases, J lost 4 bases, and 25 bases lay in between. Germline CDR1 is MDHEN and CDR2 is SYDVKM. CDR3: CASSSQRVDSLNAYGYTF. In nucleotides, the CDR3 is TGTGCCAGCAGTTCCCAAAGGGTGGACAGCTTAAACGCCTATGGCTACACCTTC.

This clonotype was detected a few times. The rearrangement joins TRBV9 to TRBJ2-3; tentatively, D is TRBD1 or TRBD2 (5 bases each). The CDR3 covers 16 residues. Germline CDR1 reads SGDLS; CDR2 reads YYNGEE. V lost 6 bases to trimming and J lost 1 base, with 18 bases between them. Here the CDR3 DNA reads TGTGCCAGCACCTCAAGGGACCGCGATGGCACAGATACGCAGTATTTT. Its translation: CASTSRDRDGTDTQYF.

The V gene is TRBV27, the J gene TRBJ2-3; 11 bases line up with TRBD2. This CDR3 has 15 residues. Germline V gives CDR1 MNHEY, CDR2 SMNVEV (reference sequence). Unmatched junction bases numbered 5, after V lost 5 bases and J lost 4 bases. CDR3 sequence (DNA): TGTGCCAGCAGTGTTACTAGCGGGAGTGCAGATACGCAGTATTTT. Translating gives CASSVTSGSADTQYF.

Turning to this clonotype: The germline gene is not matched at one end of the junction; a read error may be the cause. The V gene is TRBV4-2, the J gene TRBJ2-3; D is perhaps TRBD2 (5 bases). The CDR3 is 16 residues long. Germline CDR1 and CDR2: LGHNA and YNFKEQ. The CDR3 region has the DNA TGTGCCAGCAGCCAAGATTCGGGGAGCTACGGAGATACGCGGTATTTT. It translates to CASSQDSGSYGDTRYF.

This chain links TRBV11-2 with TRBJ2-1, with D possibly matching TRBD1 (6 bases). The V gene's germline CDR1 is SGHAT and CDR2 FQNNGV. There are 16 residues in the CDR3. Trimming removed 5 bases from V and 1 base from J, with 15 bases in between. Here the CDR3 DNA reads TGTGCCAGCAGCGACCCGAGGACAGCGTCCTACAATGAGCAGTTCTTC. Its translation: CASSDPRTASYNEQFF.

This chain links TRBV20-1 with TRBJ1-1; D call uncertain. The CDR3 covers 12 residues. CDR1 and CDR2 (germline): DFQATT, SNEGSKA (reference sequence). Trimming pared 3 bases from V and 3 bases from J, leaving 8 bases between. For the CDR3, the DNA is TGCAGTGCTAGTCACGGGGACACTGAAGCTTTCTTT. Translating it yields CSASHGDTEAFF.

This clonotype occurred a few times. The J gene is TRBJ2-5, the V gene TRBV7-2, with TRBD2 matching over 9 bases. The CDR3 extends over 17 amino acids. J was trimmed by 4 bases and V by 5 bases; bases with no gene match: 14. CDR1 is SGHTA, CDR2 FQGNSA, per germline. The CDR3: CASSLRRGGRAGETQYF. DNA of the CDR3: TGTGCCAGCAGCCTTAGACGAGGCGGGAGGGCCGGAGAGACCCAGTACTTC. The full variable domain, its missing parts supplied by reference TRBV7-2 and TRBJ2-5, is GAGVSQSPSNKVTEKGKDVELRCDPISGHTALYWYRQSLGQGLEFLIYFQGNSAPDKSGLPSDRFSAERTGGSVSTLTIQRTQQEDSAVYLCASSLRRGGRAGETQYFGPGTRLLVL.

The rearrangement links TRBV7-8 to TRBJ2-5, with TRBD1 matching 9 bases. The CDR3 covers 18 residues. The junction had 9 bases not matched to a gene; V was cut back by 1 base and J by 0 bases. Germline assignment: CDR1 SGHVS and CDR2 FQNEAQ. CDR3 in DNA: TGTGCCAGCAGCTTAGAGGGGACAGGGAGAAAGGACCAAGAGACCCAGTACTTC. It yields the protein CASSLEGTGRKDQETQYF.

This clonotype was counted only a few times. The chain has TRBV20-1 and TRBJ2-7; tentatively, D is TRBD1 (6 bases). Germline-derived CDR1 and CDR2 are DFQATT and SNEGSKA (reference sequence). V was cut by 0 bases and J by 6 bases, with 15 bases left in between. The CDR3 consists of 14 residues. CDR3 DNA sequence: TGCAGTGCTAGAGAGGGCCAGGGGAAGGCCGAGCAGTACTTC. Its translation: CSAREGQGKAEQYF.

This clonotype was seen just once. A read error may explain this, as a much larger clone is one base away. V and J are TRBV4-1 and TRBJ2-3, with a weak D call TRBD2 (6 bases). Germline V gives CDR1 MGHRA, CDR2 YSYEKL. The CDR3 totals 16 residues. V was pared by 3 bases and J by 2 bases, with 15 bases between. CDR3 sequence reads: CASSHDSRGTTDTQYF. The DNA of the CDR3 is TGCGCCAGCAGCCATGACTCCCGGGGGACCACAGATACGCAGTATTTT.

This clonotype was seen a few times. The chain links TRBV11-1 to TRBJ2-4; D is tentatively TRBD1 or TRBD2 (5 bases each). The ends were cut back, 1 base at V and 7 bases at J, with 8 bases in the middle. Germline V gene data show CDR1 as SGHAT and CDR2 as FQDESV (reference sequence). The CDR3 runs to 13 residues. The CDR3 loop reads CASSLGGLNIQYF. The CDR3 DNA sequence: TGTGCCAGCAGCTTAGGGGGGTTGAACATTCAGTACTTC.

This chain connects TRBV6-5 to TRBJ1-1, with D perhaps TRBD1 (5 bases). This CDR3 is built from 16 residues. The germline CDR1 and CDR2 sequences are MNHEY and SVGAGI. Trimming cost V 0 bases and J 3 bases, with 14 bases left between them. This CDR3 is CASSYSSRVKYTEAFF. The DNA of the CDR3 is TGTGCCAGCAGTTACTCGAGCAGGGTAAAGTACACTGAAGCTTTCTTT.

This clonotype has a handful of counts. V and J are TRBV5-1 and TRBJ2-4, with 7 bases lining up with TRBD1. The J call may be in error: the DNA end matches TRBJ2-7 better. CDR1 SGHRS and CDR2 YFSETQ come from the germline V gene. The length of the CDR3 is 14 residues. This CDR3 is CASSQTGAPYEQYF. The DNA for the CDR3 is TGCGCCAGCAGCCAAACAGGGGCTCCCTACGAGCAGTACTTC.

This clonotype has just a few counts. The rearrangement uses TRBV2 and TRBJ2-1; D is unresolved. V was pared by 6 bases and J by 6 bases, with 6 bases between. The length of the CDR3 is 11 residues. Germline assignment: CDR1 SNHLY and CDR2 FYNNEI. The CDR3 sequence: CASRTINEQFF. The CDR3 DNA reads TGTGCCAGCAGGACCATCAATGAGCAGTTCTTC.

This chain connects TRBV5-5 to TRBJ1-5, with 11 bases that match TRBD1. V lost 10 bases and J lost 6; bases outside the gene matches: 21. CDR1 and CDR2 (germline): SGHKS, YYEKEE (reference sequence). CDR3 length: 18 residues. CDR3 coding DNA: TGTGCCGGCGGCCTCACCGGACAGGGGGCTAGCATGGGTCAGCCCCAGCATTTT. It translates to CAGGLTGQGASMGQPQHF.